One sample yielded the 6 T cell receptor beta chains listed below, sequenced in a study of T-cell reconstitution after alpha-beta-depleted transplantation in children. Preparing the TCRbeta library involved the use of unique molecular identifiers. TCRdb reprocessed the PCR reads with MiXCR, giving one entry per CDR3 protein. This sample has about 640,000 distinct CDR3 sequences, with 10% to 15% found just once. This sample comprised PBMCs, mostly from graft donor cells, obtained 360 days after TCRalphabeta/CD19-depleted stem cell transplant. These receptor sequences come from a male patient younger than 18 who had a stem cell transplant for acute myeloid leukemia, so the T cells may come from the graft donor.

This clonotype was seen only a few times. The V gene is TRBV9, the J gene TRBJ2-5; D might be TRBD2 (5 bases). Trimming removed 4 bases at V and 5 bases at J, with 18 bases between. This CDR3 spans 15 amino acids. Germline V gives CDR1 SGDLS, CDR2 YYNGEE. The CDR3 sequence is CASSPPGLYGETQYF. The CDR3 DNA sequence: TGTGCCAGCAGCCCCCCCGGACTGTACGGGGAGACCCAGTACTTC.

Notes on this clonotype: A much larger clone sits a single nucleotide away, making a read error possible. This sequence joins TRBV5-1 and TRBJ2-3; either TRBD1 or TRBD2 may fit D (5 bases each). The CDR3 consists of 16 residues. Germline loops: CDR1 SGHRS, CDR2 YFSETQ. V lost 2 bases and J 2 bases, leaving 15 bases between the germline ends. The CDR3 sequence is CASSFLSGLDTDTQYF. DNA for the CDR3: TGCGCCAGCAGCTTCCTTTCGGGGCTGGACACAGATACGCAGTATTTT.

This clonotype was observed many times. The chain employs TRBV20-1 and TRBJ2-2; 7 bases are a match to TRBD2. Unmatched junction bases numbered 5, after V lost 5 bases and J lost 2 bases. This CDR3 comprises 14 residues. CDR1 is DFQATT and CDR2 is SNEGSKA in the germline V gene (reference sequence). Written as DNA, the CDR3 is TGCAGTGCTCCTAGCGGACTTAACACCGGGGAGCTGTTTTTT. Translated: CSAPSGLNTGELFF.

V and J are TRBV27 and TRBJ2-7; a weak D match, TRBD1 (6 bases). The CDR3 sequence is 14 residues long. The germline gives CDR1 MNHEY, CDR2 SMNVEV (reference sequence). The V end lost 3 bases, the J end lost 2 bases, and 11 bases lay between the germline ends. Here the CDR3 DNA reads TGTGCCAGCAGTTTCCAGCAGGGGCCCTACGAGCAGTACTTC. It yields the protein CASSFQQGPYEQYF.

There are many counts of this clonotype. This sequence joins TRBV7-9 and TRBJ2-7; the match to TRBD2 covers 9 bases. V was clipped by 4 bases and J by 0 bases; unmatched bases: 7. Germline V gene data show CDR1 as SEHNR and CDR2 as FQNEAQ (reference sequence). This CDR3 spans 16 amino acids. The CDR3 coding sequence is TGTGCCAGCAGCTACGGAGCGGGAGGCGCCTCCTACGAGCAGTACTTC. Protein sequence: CASSYGAGGASYEQYF.

There are many counts of this clonotype. This sequence joins TRBV29-1 and TRBJ2-2, with 8 nucleotides matching TRBD2. The CDR3 totals 15 residues. V lost 2 bases to trimming and J lost 4 bases; unmatched junction nucleotides: 6. Germline CDR1 and CDR2: SQVTM and ANQGSEA. The CDR3: CSVERGAGGTGELFF. In DNA, the CDR3 is TGCAGCGTTGAACGGGGGGCGGGAGGCACCGGGGAGCTGTTTTTT.